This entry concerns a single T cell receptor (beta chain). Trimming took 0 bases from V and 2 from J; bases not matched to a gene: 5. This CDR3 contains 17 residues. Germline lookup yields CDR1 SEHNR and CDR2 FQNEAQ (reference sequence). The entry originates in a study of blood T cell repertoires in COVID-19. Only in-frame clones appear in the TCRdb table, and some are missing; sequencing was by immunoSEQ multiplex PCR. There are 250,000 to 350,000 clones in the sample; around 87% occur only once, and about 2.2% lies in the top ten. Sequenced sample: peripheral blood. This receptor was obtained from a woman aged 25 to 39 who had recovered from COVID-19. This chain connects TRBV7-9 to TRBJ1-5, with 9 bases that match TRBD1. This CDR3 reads CASSLALTGGGNQPQHF. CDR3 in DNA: TGTGCCAGCAGCTTAGCCTTGACAGGGGGTGGCAATCAGCCCCAGCATTTT.